Listed below are T cell receptor beta chains from one sample, sequenced in a study of CD8+CD57+ T cells in acquired aplastic anemia. TCRdb recomputed calls from the reads with MiXCR, one row per CDR3 protein. The data show approximately 160,000 distinct CDR3 sequences, 35% to 55% seen once. Sequencing used sorted CD4+, CD8+, or CD8+CD57+ T cells (not recorded which) from PBMCs. The receptors were sampled from a human donor in good health. Both conserved end residues are part of each CDR3. Fields, in order: D gene, V gene, J gene, clone size, CDR3 protein, CDR3 DNA. The D gene is left open where the match is weak. Clone size, where shown, is once, few, many, or a class for clones that have expanded.

d_call: .
v_call: TRBV18
j_call: TRBJ2-7
clone_size: few
cdr3_aa: CASSENQGAYEQYF
cdr3_nt: TGTGCCAGCTCAGAAAACCAGGGTGCCTACGAGCAGTACTTC

d_call: TRBD2
v_call: TRBV6-1
j_call: TRBJ2-2
clone_size: .
cdr3_aa: CASSGLAGVAGELLF
cdr3_nt: TGTGCCAGCAGCGGACTAGCGGGGGTTGCCGGGGAGCTGCTTTTT

d_call: .
v_call: TRBV4-2
j_call: TRBJ1-5
clone_size: .
cdr3_aa: CASSQDDSDQPQHF
cdr3_nt: TGTGCCAGCAGCCAAGATGACAGCGATCAGCCCCAGCATTTT

d_call: .
v_call: TRBV6-1
j_call: TRBJ1-5
clone_size: few
cdr3_aa: CASSIHGLTGQPQHF
cdr3_nt: TGTGCCAGCAGCATACATGGACTAACGGGACAGCCCCAGCATTTT

d_call: .
v_call: TRBV12-3/TRBV12-4
j_call: TRBJ1-1
clone_size: many
cdr3_aa: CASSETGEMNTEAFF
cdr3_nt: TGTGCCAGCAGTGAGACGGGAGAGATGAACACTGAAGCTTTCTTT

d_call: TRBD2
v_call: TRBV19
j_call: TRBJ2-1
clone_size: .
cdr3_aa: CASSIISGGKGEQFF
cdr3_nt: TGTGCCAGTAGTATAATTAGCGGGGGAAAAGGTGAGCAGTTCTTC

d_call: TRBD2
v_call: TRBV7-9
j_call: TRBJ2-5
clone_size: .
cdr3_aa: CASSGPRTSGQETQYF
cdr3_nt: TGTGCCAGCAGCGGACCCCGGACTAGCGGGCAAGAGACCCAGTACTTC

d_call: TRBD1
v_call: TRBV20-1
j_call: TRBJ1-5
clone_size: .
cdr3_aa: CSALTGGHQPQHF
cdr3_nt: TGCAGTGCTTTAACAGGGGGGCATCAGCCCCAGCATTTT

d_call: .
v_call: TRBV20-1
j_call: TRBJ1-1
clone_size: .
cdr3_aa: CSALGTAEAFF
cdr3_nt: TGCAGTGCTTTAGGGACGGCTGAAGCTTTCTTT

d_call: .
v_call: TRBV29-1
j_call: TRBJ2-1
clone_size: .
cdr3_aa: CSVAPSSYNEQFF
cdr3_nt: TGCAGCGTAGCGCCGAGCTCCTACAATGAGCAGTTCTTC

d_call: TRBD1
v_call: TRBV15
j_call: TRBJ1-2
clone_size: many
cdr3_aa: CATSSGQGAYYGYTF
cdr3_nt: TGTGCCACCAGCTCGGGACAGGGGGCTTACTATGGCTACACCTTC

d_call: .
v_call: TRBV9
j_call: TRBJ2-2
clone_size: .
cdr3_aa: CASSSPQNTGELFF
cdr3_nt: TGTGCCAGCAGCAGCCCACAGAACACCGGGGAGCTGTTTTTT

d_call: .
v_call: TRBV15
j_call: TRBJ1-2
clone_size: .
cdr3_aa: CATSSRTENYGYTF
cdr3_nt: TGTGCCACCAGCAGCAGGACAGAGAACTATGGCTACACCTTC

d_call: .
v_call: TRBV3-1
j_call: TRBJ2-2
clone_size: few
cdr3_aa: CASGGLNAGELFF
cdr3_nt: TGTGCCAGCGGGGGACTTAACGCCGGGGAGCTGTTTTTT

d_call: .
v_call: TRBV7-6
j_call: TRBJ2-1
clone_size: .
cdr3_aa: CASSLAPRTRGDNEQFF
cdr3_nt: TGTGCCAGCAGCTTAGCGCCCCGGACGAGAGGGGACAATGAGCAGTTCTTC

d_call: .
v_call: TRBV15
j_call: TRBJ1-1
clone_size: .
cdr3_aa: CATSPGSTEAFF
cdr3_nt: TGTGCCACCAGCCCGGGGAGTACTGAAGCTTTCTTT

d_call: .
v_call: TRBV10-2
j_call: TRBJ2-7
clone_size: .
cdr3_aa: CASSESHGSYEQYF
cdr3_nt: TGCGCCAGCAGTGAGTCGCACGGTTCCTACGAGCAGTACTTC

d_call: TRBD2
v_call: TRBV24-1
j_call: TRBJ2-1
clone_size: .
cdr3_aa: CATRGLAGNNEQFF
cdr3_nt: TGTGCCACCAGGGGACTAGCGGGAAACAATGAGCAGTTCTTC

d_call: TRBD1
v_call: TRBV20-1
j_call: TRBJ1-1
clone_size: many
cdr3_aa: CSANRQGRIEAFF
cdr3_nt: TGCAGTGCAAATCGACAGGGAAGGATTGAAGCTTTCTTT

d_call: .
v_call: TRBV28
j_call: TRBJ1-6
clone_size: many
cdr3_aa: CASSTGTTNNSPLHF
cdr3_nt: TGTGCCAGCAGTACCGGGACGACTAATAATTCACCCCTCCACTTT

d_call: .
v_call: TRBV19
j_call: TRBJ1-5
clone_size: few
cdr3_aa: CASIPAGNQPQHF
cdr3_nt: TGTGCCAGCATCCCGGCGGGCAATCAGCCCCAGCATTTT

d_call: TRBD1
v_call: TRBV20-1
j_call: TRBJ2-7
clone_size: many
cdr3_aa: CSARDPGRGLGEQYF
cdr3_nt: TGCAGTGCTAGAGATCCAGGCAGGGGGCTGGGGGAGCAGTACTTC

d_call: .
v_call: TRBV19
j_call: TRBJ2-7
clone_size: .
cdr3_aa: CASSMTSSQYEQYF
cdr3_nt: TGTGCCAGTAGTATGACCAGCAGCCAATACGAGCAGTACTTC

d_call: .
v_call: TRBV7-9
j_call: TRBJ2-7
clone_size: .
cdr3_aa: CASSYAGSGYEQYF
cdr3_nt: TGTGCCAGCAGCTACGCGGGGTCGGGCTACGAGCAGTACTTC

d_call: .
v_call: TRBV25-1
j_call: TRBJ1-1
clone_size: .
cdr3_aa: CASSLAPGSSEAFF
cdr3_nt: TGTGCCAGCTCATTGGCGCCAGGGTCTTCTGAAGCTTTCTTT

d_call: .
v_call: TRBV11-2
j_call: TRBJ2-1
clone_size: .
cdr3_aa: CASSSPQAEEYNEQFF
cdr3_nt: TGTGCCAGCAGCTCTCCTCAAGCGGAGGAATACAATGAGCAGTTCTTC

d_call: .
v_call: TRBV3-2
j_call: TRBJ2-7
clone_size: many
cdr3_aa: CASSRSGGPYEQYF
cdr3_nt: TGTGCCAGCAGCCGTAGCGGGGGGCCATACGAGCAGTACTTC

d_call: TRBD2
v_call: TRBV19
j_call: TRBJ2-3
clone_size: .
cdr3_aa: CASSWQRGGDTQYF
cdr3_nt: TGTGCCAGTAGTTGGCAGCGGGGAGGGGATACGCAGTATTTT

d_call: TRBD2
v_call: TRBV12-3/TRBV12-4
j_call: TRBJ2-7
clone_size: .
cdr3_aa: CASSYQRTSGTYEQYF
cdr3_nt: TGTGCCAGCAGTTACCAAAGGACTAGCGGGACCTACGAGCAGTACTTC

d_call: .
v_call: TRBV9
j_call: TRBJ1-1
clone_size: .
cdr3_aa: CASSARESGETEAFF
cdr3_nt: TGTGCCAGCAGCGCTCGGGAGAGTGGGGAAACTGAAGCTTTCTTT

d_call: .
v_call: TRBV9
j_call: TRBJ1-2
clone_size: many
cdr3_aa: CASSPRGGLNYGYTF
cdr3_nt: TGTGCCAGCAGCCCCCGGGGGGGTCTTAACTATGGCTACACCTTC

d_call: .
v_call: TRBV13
j_call: TRBJ2-1
clone_size: .
cdr3_aa: CACSFTGNEQFF
cdr3_nt: TGTGCCTGCAGCTTTACGGGCAATGAGCAGTTCTTC